Presented here are 24 T cell receptor beta chains from one specimen sequenced in a study of T cells in Graves' hyperthyroidism and ophthalmopathy. The CDR3 regions of TCR beta were amplified from RNA transcripts. An initial round of RT-PCR targeting the TCR CDR3 relied on the HTBI primer set. One entry per CDR3 protein results from TCRdb running MiXCR on the multiplex PCR reads. This sample carries a few hundred thousand distinct CDR3 sequences, around 15% of them seen once, and the ten largest clones take roughly 3.4%. Sequencing was done on a sample of blood. The receptors shown here come from a woman aged 40 to 55 with Graves' ophthalmopathy.

This clonotype was counted a few times. A much larger clone differs from this one at a single base, so this may be a read error. V and J are TRBV29-1 and TRBJ2-7; 9 bases agree with TRBD2. Germline CDR1 SQVTM, CDR2 ANQGSEA. The CDR3 runs 12 residues. Trimming took 3 bases from V and 5 from J; bases not matched to a gene: 2. The CDR3 region has the DNA TGCAGCGTTGAGACTAGCGGCAACGAGCAGTACTTC. Translating it yields CSVETSGNEQYF.

This clonotype was seen ten or more times. The V call is TRBV7-2, the J call TRBJ1-2; 7 positions match TRBD1. V trimming: 5 bases; J trimming: 4 bases; junction bases outside the gene matches: 4. The length of the CDR3 is 13 residues. Germline V CDR1 and CDR2: SGHTA, FQGNSA. The CDR3 is CASSAGQAYGYTF. For the CDR3, the DNA is TGTGCCAGCAGCGCCGGACAGGCCTATGGCTACACCTTC.

Many counts were recorded for this clonotype. The chain employs TRBV28 and TRBJ2-7; unclear D gene. The length of the CDR3 is 14 residues. V shed 6 bases and J shed 7 bases, with 19 bases lying between them. The V gene's germline CDR1 is MDHEN and CDR2 SYDVKM. The CDR3 DNA sequence: TGTGCCAGCAGACTGGACCCAAGCTCTGGGGAGCAGTACTTC. Amino acids: CASRLDPSSGEQYF.

This clonotype was seen ten or more times. V is TRBV6-1 and J is TRBJ2-1, with no clear D. Trimming took 6 bases from V and 1 from J, leaving 13 bases between them. From germline, CDR1 is MNHNS and CDR2 SASEGT. This CDR3 region has 15 residues. As DNA, the CDR3 is TGTGCCAGCAGCGATTTGGTCGGATCCTACAATGAGCAGTTCTTC. Its protein product is CASSDLVGSYNEQFF.

This clonotype was detected a few times. The chain combines TRBV5-1 with TRBJ2-2; D unresolved. Germline CDR1 reads SGHRS; CDR2 reads YFSETQ. Between the trimmed V and J ends, which lost 5 bases and 6 bases, there was a span of 11 bases. CDR3 length equals 13 residues. The CDR3 region is CASSPLGPGELFF. In nucleotides, the CDR3 is TGCGCCAGCAGTCCCCTCGGCCCCGGGGAGCTGTTTTTT.

This clonotype showed up just a few times. The chain uses TRBV30 and TRBJ2-2; 9 bases agree with TRBD1. CDR1 and CDR2 (germline): GTSNPN, SVGIG (reference sequence). There are 17 residues in the CDR3. The trim removed 3 bases at V and 1 base at J, leaving 9 bases unmatched. DNA of the CDR3: TGTGCCTGGAGAGCCTTATTGGGACAGGGGAACACCGGGGAGCTGTTTTTT. Protein: CAWRALLGQGNTGELFF.

The sample holds many counts of this clonotype. The chain is built from TRBV28 and TRBJ2-7, with D maybe TRBD1 (5 bases). Germline CDR1 and CDR2: MDHEN and SYDVKM. This CDR3 comprises 14 residues. Trimming stripped 0 bases from V and 4 bases from J, with 10 bases between. CDR3 nucleotide sequence: TGTGCCAGCAGTTTATGGACAGTTCCGTACGAGCAGTACTTC. Its protein is CASSLWTVPYEQYF.

This clonotype was counted many times. The genes are TRBV18 and TRBJ2-7; TRBD1 agrees at 7 bases. This CDR3 region has 15 residues. Germline V gene data show CDR1 as KGHSH and CDR2 as LQKENI. The V segment lost 3 bases and the J segment 3 bases; nucleotides outside the gene matches: 8. As DNA, the CDR3 is TGTGCCAGCTCACCGGACCGGGACAGCCACTACGAGCAGTACTTC. It is translated as CASSPDRDSHYEQYF.

There are many counts of this clonotype. Here the CDR3 reads CASSSGHLYEQYF. CDR3 coding DNA: TGTGCCAGCAGTTCGGGACACTTATACGAGCAGTACTTC. The chain links TRBV28 to TRBJ2-7; weak D call: TRBD1 (6 bases). The CDR3 is 13 residues long. V dropped 4 bases and J dropped 4 bases, with 11 bases sitting between them. Germline values: CDR1 MDHEN, CDR2 SYDVKM.

This clonotype appeared a few times. V is TRBV3-1 and J is TRBJ2-6, with TRBD1 identical over 7 bases. This CDR3 has 15 amino acids. From germline, CDR1 is LGHDT and CDR2 YNNKEL (reference sequence). J lost 2 bases, V lost 4 bases, and 2 bases had no gene match. This CDR3 reads CASSRDSTGANVLTF. The CDR3 DNA is TGTGCCAGCAGCCGGGACAGTACTGGGGCCAACGTCCTGACTTTC.

This chain joins TRBV7-9 and TRBJ2-1; 7 positions agree with TRBD2. Germline lookup yields CDR1 SEHNR and CDR2 FQNEAQ (reference sequence). This CDR3 comprises 13 residues. J gave up 10 bases and V 2 bases, and 5 bases lay outside the gene matches. The DNA of the CDR3 is TGTGCCAGCAGCTTAAGTACTAGCGTCGAGCAGTTCTTC. Protein: CASSLSTSVEQFF.

V usage is TRBV11-2 and J usage is TRBJ2-2, with D maybe TRBD1 (6 bases). The germline gives CDR1 SGHAT, CDR2 FQNNGV. The CDR3 loop spans 15 amino acids. With 4 bases removed from V and 3 bases from J, the gap between germline ends came to 12 bases. The CDR3 DNA follows: TGTGCCAGCAGCTCGATCAGGGGCTACACCGGGGAGCTGTTTTTT. Amino acids: CASSSIRGYTGELFF.

This clonotype was found a few times. This rearrangement joins TRBV7-6 to TRBJ2-5, with D possibly TRBD1 on 5 matching bases. Trimming took off 1 base at V and 5 bases at J, with 11 bases between the two ends. The CDR3 runs 14 residues. Germline V gene sequence: CDR1 SGHVS, CDR2 FNYEAQ. The CDR3 here is CASSLEVRVETQYF. In nucleotides, the CDR3 is TGTGCCAGCAGCTTAGAGGTCAGGGTGGAGACCCAGTACTTC.

A few counts support this clonotype. The chain employs TRBV6-1 and TRBJ2-1; 11 nucleotides match TRBD1. The CDR3 sequence is 14 residues long. From germline, CDR1 is MNHNS and CDR2 SASEGT. The V segment lost 5 bases and the J segment 10 bases; nucleotides outside the gene matches: 7. Here the CDR3 reads CASSLRTGGGEQFF. In nucleotides, the CDR3 is TGTGCCAGCAGTCTCCGGACAGGGGGCGGAGAGCAGTTCTTC.

This clonotype was seen repeatedly, ten times or more. The CDR3 DNA is TGTGCCAGCAGTGAGCAGCGGGGGGTCTACAATGAGCAGTTCTTC. As protein: CASSEQRGVYNEQFF. The gene calls are TRBV2 and TRBJ2-1; TRBD2 agrees at 9 bases. V lost 3 bases and J lost 3; bases outside the gene matches: 3. CDR3 size: 15 residues. The germline V gene has CDR1 SNHLY and CDR2 FYNNEI.

This rearrangement joins TRBV24-1 to TRBJ2-1, with 10 bases identical to TRBD1. The CDR3 has 14 residues. V was clipped by 11 bases and J by 10 bases; unmatched bases: 13. From germline, CDR1 is KGHDR and CDR2 SFDVKD. Here the CDR3 reads CAILPGTGVTEQFF. The DNA for the CDR3 is TGTGCCATATTGCCCGGGACAGGGGTTACCGAGCAGTTCTTC.

This clonotype was counted at least ten times. This rearrangement joins TRBV2 to TRBJ1-5; the D is unclear. The CDR3 is 13 amino acids. V lost 4 bases to trimming and J lost 7 bases, with 11 bases between them. Germline lookup yields CDR1 SNHLY and CDR2 FYNNEI. CDR3 loop: CASSADGNQPQHF. The CDR3 coding sequence is TGTGCCAGCAGTGCGGACGGTAACCAGCCCCAGCATTTT.

This clonotype was seen only a few times. The gene calls are TRBV20-1 and TRBJ1-2, with unresolved D. There are 12 residues in the CDR3. Germline CDR1 is DFQATT and CDR2 is SNEGSKA (reference sequence). Deletions cut 3 bases from V and 2 bases from J, with 7 bases between. The CDR3 reads CSASPENYGYTF. The CDR3 DNA follows: TGCAGTGCTAGCCCAGAAAACTATGGCTACACCTTC.

This clonotype was found many times. This chain links TRBV11-2 with TRBJ2-7, with D tentatively TRBD1 (5 bases). From germline, CDR1 is SGHAT and CDR2 FQNNGV. The CDR3 spans 16 residues. The V end was cut by 1 base, the J end by 4 bases, with 17 bases between. CDR3 region: CASSLARFGHLYEQYF. The CDR3 nucleotides read TGTGCCAGCAGCTTAGCAAGGTTCGGACACCTATACGAGCAGTACTTC.

This clonotype has a count of ten or more. The chain couples TRBV9 to TRBJ2-3; D remains ambiguous. Looked up from germline, CDR1 is SGDLS and CDR2 is YYNGEE. CDR3 length: 15 residues. The V end lost 6 bases, the J end lost 6 bases, and 20 bases lay between the germline ends. The CDR3 loop reads CASNRGQVGGDTQYF. The CDR3 DNA follows: TGTGCCAGCAACAGAGGCCAGGTCGGTGGGGATACGCAGTATTTT.

This clonotype was observed at least ten times. The V gene is TRBV5-1, the J gene TRBJ2-7; D possibly uses TRBD1 or TRBD2 (6 bases each). With 0 bases removed from V and 6 bases from J, the gap between germline ends came to 16 bases. The CDR3 has 15 amino acids. The germline V gene encodes CDR1 SGHRS and CDR2 YFSETQ. DNA for the CDR3: TGCGCCAGCAGCTTGGACGGGGGCGGGTATGGCGAGCAGTACTTC. It translates to CASSLDGGGYGEQYF.

This chain uses TRBV19 with TRBJ1-4, with 8 bases aligning to TRBD1. The J segment lost 7 bases and the V segment lost 5 bases, leaving 9 bases of the junction unmatched. The V gene's germline CDR1 is LNHDA and CDR2 SQIVND (reference sequence). The CDR3 loop spans 15 amino acids. The CDR3 DNA reads as TGTGCCAGTAGTCCTTCGGGGACAGGATTTGAAAAACTGTTTTTT. Translating it yields CASSPSGTGFEKLFF.

This clonotype was detected once. The chain recombines TRBV4-1 with TRBJ2-3; TRBD2 matches 10 bases. The V segment lost 0 bases and the J segment 0 bases; nucleotides outside the gene matches: 6. This CDR3 is 18 amino acids long. Germline V gene sequence: CDR1 MGHRA, CDR2 YSYEKL. CDR3 loop: CASSQDRIAGGSTDTQYF. CDR3 nucleotide sequence: TGCGCCAGCAGCCAAGATCGGATAGCGGGGGGCAGCACAGATACGCAGTATTTT.

A few counts support this clonotype. The CDR3 DNA follows: TGTGCCAGCAGCCAAGATGCAGTGCAGCCCCAGCATTTT. This translates into CASSQDAVQPQHF. The rearrangement uses TRBV4-2 and TRBJ1-5; no firm D call. Per germline, CDR1 LGHNA and CDR2 YNFKEQ. Trimming took off 0 bases at V and 7 bases at J, with 7 bases between the two ends. CDR3 size: 13 residues.